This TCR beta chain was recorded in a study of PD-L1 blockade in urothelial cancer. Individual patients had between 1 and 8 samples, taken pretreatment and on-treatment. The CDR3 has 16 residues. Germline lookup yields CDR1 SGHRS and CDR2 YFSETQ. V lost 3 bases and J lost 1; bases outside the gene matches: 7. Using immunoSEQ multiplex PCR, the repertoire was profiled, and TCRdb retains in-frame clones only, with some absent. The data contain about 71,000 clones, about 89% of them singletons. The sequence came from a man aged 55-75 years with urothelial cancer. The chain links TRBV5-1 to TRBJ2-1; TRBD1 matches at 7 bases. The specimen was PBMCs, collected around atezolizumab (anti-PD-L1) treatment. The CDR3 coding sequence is TGCGCCAGCAGCTCAGGGGGATGGGGTTCCTACAATGAGCAGTTCTTC. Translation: CASSSGGWGSYNEQFF. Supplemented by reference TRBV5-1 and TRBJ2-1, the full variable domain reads KAGVTQTPRYLIKTRGQQVTLSCSPISGHRSVSWYQQTPGQGLQFLFEYFSETQRNKGNFPGRFSGRQFSNSRSEMNVSTLELGDSALYLCASSSGGWGSYNEQFFGPGTRLTVL.